The 18 T cell receptor beta chains listed next were all sequenced from one sample in a study of T cells in Graves' hyperthyroidism and ophthalmopathy. It was RNA transcripts that yielded the amplified TCR beta CDR3 regions. First-round RT-PCR targeting the TCR CDR3 was performed with the HTBI primer set. Each CDR3 protein is one row after TCRdb ran MiXCR on the multiplex PCR reads. The sample carries some 580,000 distinct CDR3 sequences, more than 15% recorded once. The sample was blood. These receptors came from a woman aged 40-49 years with Graves' ophthalmopathy.

In this sample, this clonotype turned up many times. The V gene is TRBV2, the J gene TRBJ2-5; D is undetermined. CDR1 is SNHLY and CDR2 is FYNNEI in the germline V gene. Trimming left V 7 bases short and J 5 bases short, with 14 bases between. This CDR3 comprises 13 residues. CDR3 loop: CASMGSYSETQYF. CDR3 DNA: TGTGCCAGCATGGGGTCTTATAGCGAGACCCAGTACTTC.

The sample holds one count of this clonotype. The V gene is TRBV19, the J gene TRBJ2-3; TRBD1 might be the D (5 bases). V lost 5 bases and J lost 2, with 11 bases in between. Germline CDR1 reads LNHDA; CDR2 reads SQIVND (reference sequence). The CDR3 has 14 amino acids. The CDR3 nucleotides are TGTGCCAGTAGTTTGCGCAGGGCCACAGATACGCAGTATTTT. Amino acid sequence: CASSLRRATDTQYF.

This clonotype was seen ten or more times. The genes are TRBV5-1 and TRBJ2-3, with TRBD2 matching over 7 bases. The length of the CDR3 is 14 residues. V was pared by 2 bases and J by 4 bases, with 4 bases of the junction left unmatched. Germline V CDR1 and CDR2: SGHRS, YFSETQ. CDR3 nucleotide sequence: TGCGCCAGCAGCTTAACTAGCGCCGCAGATACGCAGTATTTT. It is translated as CASSLTSAADTQYF.

This clonotype was observed at least ten times. V usage is TRBV6-1 and J usage is TRBJ2-7, with a weak D call TRBD2 (6 bases). The germline V and J ends were trimmed by 1 base and 2 bases, with 6 bases remaining between them. CDR3 size: 13 residues. Per germline, CDR1 MNHNS and CDR2 SASEGT. CDR3 in amino acids: CASSEGRAYEQYF. DNA of the CDR3: TGTGCCAGCAGTGAAGGGAGGGCCTACGAGCAGTACTTC.

This clonotype was recorded a few times. The chain employs TRBV7-9 and TRBJ2-2; a possible D gene is TRBD2 (6 bases). Germline V gene lookup returns CDR1 SEHNR and CDR2 FQNEAQ (reference sequence). Trimming shortened V by 4 bases and J by 0 bases, and 12 bases separated the two germline ends. CDR3 size: 16 residues. The CDR3 spells CASSWPLAANTGELFF. DNA for the CDR3: TGTGCCAGCAGCTGGCCGTTAGCGGCGAACACCGGGGAGCTGTTTTTT.

This clonotype has a count of ten or more. This chain links TRBV3-1 with TRBJ2-1; possible D gene TRBD2, 6 bases. Deletions cut 1 base from V and 14 bases from J, with 12 bases between. CDR3 length equals 12 residues. Germline assignment: CDR1 LGHDT and CDR2 YNNKEL (reference sequence). The DNA for the CDR3 is TGTGCCAGCAGCCAAGTAGGTGGGAGGAAGTTCTTC. It yields the protein CASSQVGGRKFF.

This clonotype has just a few counts. The chain recombines TRBV20-1 with TRBJ2-5; TRBD2 agrees at 9 bases. CDR1 and CDR2 (germline): DFQATT, SNEGSKA (reference sequence). V lost 3 bases and J lost 3; bases outside the gene matches: 14. This CDR3 comprises 17 residues. CDR3 loop: CSASRLAWAGGKETQYF. Here the CDR3 DNA reads TGCAGTGCTAGTCGGTTGGCCTGGGCGGGGGGGAAAGAGACCCAGTACTTC.

The V call is TRBV5-1, the J call TRBJ2-3; 12 bases are a match to TRBD2. The CDR3 sequence is 18 residues long. The junction had 10 bases not matched to a gene; V was cut back by 2 bases and J by 3 bases. CDR1 and CDR2 (germline): SGHRS, YFSETQ. This chain's CDR3 is CASSLRSGLAGFTDTQYF. CDR3 DNA: TGCGCCAGCAGCTTACGGTCGGGACTAGCGGGTTTTACAGATACGCAGTATTTT. Drawing the rest from reference TRBV5-1 and TRBJ2-3, the complete variable domain is KAGVTQTPRYLIKTRGQQVTLSCSPISGHRSVSWYQQTPGQGLQFLFEYFSETQRNKGNFPGRFSGRQFSNSRSEMNVSTLELGDSALYLCASSLRSGLAGFTDTQYFGPGTRLTVL.

The chain employs TRBV19 and TRBJ1-5; 7 bases fit TRBD1. Germline CDR1 is LNHDA and CDR2 is SQIVND (reference sequence). Trimming at V came to 7 bases and at J to 5 bases, leaving 11 bases not matched to a gene. The CDR3 length is 15 residues. CDR3 nucleotide sequence: TGTGCCAGTACTCCGACAGGGACCCGCGATCAGCCCCAGCATTTT. This codes for CASTPTGTRDQPQHF.

This clonotype has just a few counts. The chain employs TRBV24-1 and TRBJ2-5, with TRBD2 matching over 7 bases. Germline values: CDR1 KGHDR, CDR2 SFDVKD. The V segment lost 5 bases and the J segment 4 bases; nucleotides outside the gene matches: 6. This CDR3 is built from 14 residues. CDR3 DNA: TGTGCCACCAGTGGCGGGAGAGACGGAGAGACCCAGTACTTC. The encoded protein is CATSGGRDGETQYF.

This rearrangement joins TRBV29-1 to TRBJ2-5, with 8 bases fitting TRBD1. This CDR3 region has 14 residues. The germline V gene encodes CDR1 SQVTM and CDR2 ANQGSEA. V lost 7 bases, J lost 7 bases, and 14 bases stayed unmatched. CDR3 sequence (DNA): TGCAGCGCCAGGTCAACGACAGGGGTCGGGACCCAGTACTTC. This encodes CSARSTTGVGTQYF.

Only one count was recorded for this clonotype. The V call is TRBV20-1, the J call TRBJ2-5, with 8 bases aligning to TRBD2. Unmatched junction bases numbered 10, after V lost 3 bases and J lost 4 bases. CDR1 DFQATT and CDR2 SNEGSKA come from the germline V gene (reference sequence). This CDR3 is built from 15 residues. The CDR3, as DNA: TGCAGTGCTAGGGGGGGTACTAGCGGTGCAGAGACCCAGTACTTC. This codes for CSARGGTSGAETQYF.

This clonotype was seen many times. This chain joins TRBV11-2 and TRBJ2-1; D uncertain. V shed 6 bases and J shed 3 bases, with 18 bases lying between them. CDR1 SGHAT and CDR2 FQNNGV come from the germline V gene. The CDR3 is 16 residues long. The DNA of the CDR3 is TGTGCCAGCAGTTCGCCCTCTGGGTCTTTCTACAATGAGCAGTTCTTC. It is translated as CASSSPSGSFYNEQFF.

The chain has TRBV4-1 and TRBJ1-4; 11 bases align to TRBD1. Germline loops: CDR1 MGHRA, CDR2 YSYEKL. Trimming removed 4 bases from V and 8 bases from J; junction bases left unmatched: 9. The CDR3 has 16 amino acids. In DNA form, the CDR3 reads TGCGCCAGCAGCCCACGGACAGGGGGCATATTGGAAAAACTGTTTTTT. Translation: CASSPRTGGILEKLFF.

This clonotype was seen ten or more times. The chain combines TRBV6-1 with TRBJ2-1; D might be TRBD1 or TRBD2, each matching 5 bases. From germline, CDR1 is MNHNS and CDR2 SASEGT. This CDR3 comprises 13 residues. Trimming shortened V by 10 bases and J by 8 bases, and 18 bases separated the two germline ends. The CDR3 nucleotides are TGTGCCATCTCAGAGGTCCGAGGGGATGAGCAGTTCTTC. This codes for CAISEVRGDEQFF.

This clonotype was seen at least ten times. The chain links TRBV28 to TRBJ2-7, with 7 positions matching TRBD2. The germline gives CDR1 MDHEN, CDR2 SYDVKM. The CDR3 is 14 residues long. V shed 8 bases, J shed 3 bases, and the junction held 10 bases outside the gene matches. DNA of the CDR3: TGTGCCAGCGGAACTGGAGCGGGGTACTACGAGCAGTACTTC. It translates to CASGTGAGYYEQYF.

Note on this clonotype: Here the CDR3 omits its conserved ending phenylalanine or tryptophan, so a read error is the likely source. This chain connects TRBV6-1 to TRBJ1-5; D gene unclear. Germline assignment: CDR1 MNHNS and CDR2 SASEGT. V was shortened by 1 base and J by 9 bases, with 16 bases between the two germline ends. The CDR3 length is 15 residues. The CDR3 reads CASSEGHAGVGPQHL. The CDR3 DNA is TGTGCCAGCAGTGAAGGGCACGCCGGGGTTGGGCCCCAGCATCTT.

The genes are TRBV4-1 and TRBJ1-2, with D unresolved. Germline CDR1 is MGHRA and CDR2 is YSYEKL. Trimming removed 0 bases from V and 2 bases from J, with 13 bases in between. The CDR3 has 16 amino acids. CDR3 amino acids: CASSQDRTNPNYGYTF. In nucleotides, the CDR3 is TGCGCCAGCAGCCAAGATCGAACCAACCCCAACTATGGCTACACCTTC.